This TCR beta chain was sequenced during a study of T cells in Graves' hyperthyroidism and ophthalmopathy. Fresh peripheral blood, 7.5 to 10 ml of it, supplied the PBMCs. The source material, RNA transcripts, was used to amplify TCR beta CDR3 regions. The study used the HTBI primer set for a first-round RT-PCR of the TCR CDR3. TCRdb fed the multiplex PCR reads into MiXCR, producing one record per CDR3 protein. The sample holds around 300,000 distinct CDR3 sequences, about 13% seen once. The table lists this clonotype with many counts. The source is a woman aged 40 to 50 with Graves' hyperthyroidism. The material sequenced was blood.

CDR3 sequence (DNA): TGTGCCAGCACCCTACAGGGAATGAACACTGAAGCTTTCTTT. This codes for CASTLQGMNTEAFF. The rearrangement joins TRBV6-4 to TRBJ1-1; TRBD1 is a possible D gene (6 bases). With 7 bases removed from V and 0 bases from J, the gap between germline ends came to 12 bases. Germline CDR1 and CDR2: MRHNA and SNTAGT. The CDR3 covers 14 residues.